These 9 T cell receptor beta chains originate from one sample sequenced in a study of response to subunit inactivated influenza vaccine. TCRdb analysed the RT-PCR reads with MiXCR anew, one entry per CDR3 protein. The table includes 650,000 to 700,000 distinct CDR3 sequences, approximately 15% detected once. The sample consisted of PBMCs from blood, taken roughly 13 days after vaccination. The receptors here all came from a man between 45 and 60 years old who received an inactivated influenza vaccine.

This clonotype was observed at least ten times. The rearrangement uses TRBV29-1 and TRBJ2-4, with unresolved D. The CDR3 spans 14 residues. V was shortened by 2 bases and J by 0 bases, with 8 bases between the two germline ends. The germline V gene has CDR1 SQVTM and CDR2 ANQGSEA. The CDR3 bases are TGCAGCGTTGAACATCGGGTAGCCAAAAACATTCAGTACTTC. It codes for CSVEHRVAKNIQYF.

The chain joins TRBV7-9 to TRBJ2-7, with D uncertain. V lost 3 bases and J lost 2, with 11 bases in between. Per germline, CDR1 SEHNR and CDR2 FQNEAQ (reference sequence). CDR3 length: 14 residues. The CDR3 DNA is TGTGCCAGCAGCTTTGGGCCAAGACCCTACGAGCAGTACTTC. Its protein product is CASSFGPRPYEQYF.

The V gene is TRBV5-1, the J gene TRBJ1-5; D remains ambiguous. CDR1 is SGHRS, CDR2 YFSETQ, per germline. V dropped 4 bases and J dropped 3 bases, with 8 bases sitting between them. The CDR3 is 13 residues long. This chain's CDR3 is CASSVDFNQPQHF. DNA of the CDR3: TGCGCCAGCAGCGTGGATTTCAATCAGCCCCAGCATTTT. The variable domain in full, with the rest retrieved from reference TRBV5-1 and TRBJ1-5, is KAGVTQTPRYLIKTRGQQVTLSCSPISGHRSVSWYQQTPGQGLQFLFEYFSETQRNKGNFPGRFSGRQFSNSRSEMNVSTLELGDSALYLCASSVDFNQPQHFGDGTRLSIL.

The rearrangement links TRBV3-1 to TRBJ2-5; D remains ambiguous. Trimming removed 2 bases at V and 5 bases at J, with 12 bases between. Germline assignment: CDR1 LGHDT and CDR2 YNNKEL (reference sequence). The CDR3 spans 14 residues. In DNA form, the CDR3 reads TGTGCCAGCAGCCAATCATTCCAAGATGAGACCCAGTACTTC. Residues: CASSQSFQDETQYF.

This chain joins TRBV20-1 and TRBJ2-4; no firm D call. Trimming took off 6 bases at V and 4 bases at J, with 13 bases between the two ends. Looked up from germline, CDR1 is DFQATT and CDR2 is SNEGSKA (reference sequence). The CDR3 is 13 residues long. The CDR3 loop reads CSALPTKKNIQYF. CDR3 DNA: TGCAGTGCCCTACCCACTAAAAAAAACATTCAGTACTTC.

This clonotype was seen a handful of times. In nucleotides, the CDR3 is TGTGCCACTCGTCTAGGGGGATACGAGCAGTACTTC. Its translation: CATRLGGYEQYF. This sequence joins TRBV10-3 and TRBJ2-7; possibly TRBD1 for D (6 bases). Germline CDR1 reads ENHRY; CDR2 reads SYGVKD. The CDR3 spans 12 residues. The V gene lost 10 bases and the J gene lost 4 bases, with 14 bases spanning the gap.

The J gene is TRBJ2-3, the V gene TRBV20-1; a possible D gene is TRBD1 (6 bases). Germline CDR1 is DFQATT and CDR2 is SNEGSKA (reference sequence). The CDR3 consists of 12 residues. CDR3 DNA sequence: TGCACTCCCCAGGGGTTAACAGATACGCAGTATTTT. Translating gives CTPQGLTDTQYF.

This clonotype was detected a few times. V gene TRBV4-2 combines with J gene TRBJ1-6; D is unclear. V gave up 0 bases and J gave up 10 bases, with 10 bases separating them. Germline-derived CDR1 and CDR2 are LGHNA and YNFKEQ. This CDR3 region has 14 residues. CDR3 in amino acids: CASSQDIRQSPLHF. The DNA of the CDR3 is TGTGCCAGCAGCCAAGACATCAGGCAATCACCCCTCCACTTT.

This clonotype was picked up many times. This rearrangement joins TRBV12-5 to TRBJ2-5, with 10 bases lining up with TRBD1. The CDR3 loop spans 15 amino acids. Germline trimming cut 6 bases from V and 4 bases from J; bases unmatched to any gene: 8. Germline loops: CDR1 LGHNT, CDR2 FRNRAP. The CDR3 sequence is CASGMTGGGGETQYF. The CDR3 region has the DNA TGTGCTAGTGGCATGACAGGGGGCGGTGGAGAGACCCAGTACTTC.